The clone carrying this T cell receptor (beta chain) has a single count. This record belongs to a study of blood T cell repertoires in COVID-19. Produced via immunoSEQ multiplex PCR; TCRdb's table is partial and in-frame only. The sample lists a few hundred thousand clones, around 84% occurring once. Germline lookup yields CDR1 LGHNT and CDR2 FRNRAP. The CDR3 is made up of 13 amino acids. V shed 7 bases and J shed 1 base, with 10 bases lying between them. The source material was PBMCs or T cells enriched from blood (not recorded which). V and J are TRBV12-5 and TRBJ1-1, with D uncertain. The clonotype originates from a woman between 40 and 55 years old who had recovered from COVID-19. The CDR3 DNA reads TGTGCTAGTGCCCCGGGAGAGAACACTGAAGCTTTCTTT. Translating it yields CASAPGENTEAFF.